Shown below are 19 T cell receptor beta chains from a single sample sequenced in a study of identical twins. A single record per CDR3 protein comes from TCRdb applying MiXCR to the 5' RACE reads. Among 200,000 to 250,000 distinct CDR3 sequences, around 8.1% were seen once, and the ten largest hold about 2%. The sample also formed part of further work on yellow fever vaccine responses in identical twins.

Sample: memory (CD45RO+) T cells sorted from blood. The receptors originated from a woman aged 18-35 years in good health.

The CDR3 DNA is TGTGCCAGCAGCTTAAATCCAGTTCCCCAAGAGACCCAGTACTTC. Encoded protein: CASSLNPVPQETQYF. J is TRBJ2-5 and V is TRBV7-3; the D is unclear. The germline gives CDR1 SGHTA, CDR2 FQGTGA. The germline V and J ends were trimmed by 1 base and 1 base, with 10 bases remaining between them. There are 15 residues in the CDR3.

This clonotype has only a few counts. The chain joins TRBV6-1 to TRBJ2-2; D gene uncertain. Germline V gene data show CDR1 as MNHNS and CDR2 as SASEGT. V was trimmed by 6 bases and J by 3 bases, leaving 11 bases between them. The CDR3 spans 14 residues. The CDR3, as DNA: TGTGCCAGCAGACCCGACCCAGACACCGGGGAGCTGTTTTTT. It is translated as CASRPDPDTGELFF.

The chain combines TRBV5-1 with TRBJ2-5; 9 positions match TRBD1. The CDR3 spans 15 residues. Germline V gene sequence: CDR1 SGHRS, CDR2 YFSETQ. V lost 4 bases and J lost 6; bases outside the gene matches: 10. CDR3 coding DNA: TGCGCCAGCAGCCCCGCACAGGGGGCCTCGAAGACCCAGTACTTC. This translates into CASSPAQGASKTQYF.

Many counts were recorded for this clonotype. The chain links TRBV20-1 to TRBJ2-5; TRBD1 might be the D (5 bases). V dropped 3 bases and J dropped 1 base, with 15 bases sitting between them. This CDR3 is built from 15 residues. The germline gives CDR1 DFQATT, CDR2 SNEGSKA (reference sequence). The CDR3 loop is CSARSTATIQETQYF. CDR3 nucleotides: TGCAGTGCTAGGTCGACAGCCACCATCCAAGAGACCCAGTACTTC.

This clonotype was seen at least ten times. The CDR3 DNA reads as TGTGCCAGCAGCACACAAAATCAGCCCCAGCATTTT. Protein: CASSTQNQPQHF. The chain recombines TRBV12-3 or TRBV12-4 with TRBJ1-5, with D hard to call. V was shortened by 6 bases and J by 4 bases, with 7 bases between the two germline ends. This CDR3 has 12 amino acids.

This clonotype has a handful of counts. The rearrangement links TRBV28 to TRBJ1-5, with a weak D call TRBD1 (5 bases). Germline CDR1 and CDR2: MDHEN and SYDVKM. This CDR3 contains 15 residues. V gave up 6 bases and J gave up 6 bases, with 18 bases separating them. The CDR3 loop is CASREEGEGFQPQHF. CDR3 bases: TGTGCCAGCAGGGAGGAAGGGGAAGGGTTTCAGCCCCAGCATTTT. Filled out from reference TRBV28 and TRBJ1-5, the complete variable domain reads DVKVTQSSRYLVKRTGEKVFLECVQDMDHENMFWYRQDPGLGLRLIYFSYDVKMKEKGDIPEGYSVSREKKERFSLILESASTNQTSMYLCASREEGEGFQPQHFGDGTRLSIL.

The V call is TRBV10-1, the J call TRBJ2-7; D may be TRBD1 (6 bases). The CDR3 is made up of 13 amino acids. Looked up from germline, CDR1 is WNHNN and CDR2 is SYGVQD (reference sequence). Between the trimmed V and J ends, which lost 6 bases and 0 bases, there was a span of 9 bases. The chain's CDR3 is CASSEQGSYEQYF. CDR3 sequence (DNA): TGCGCCAGCAGCGAACAGGGCTCCTACGAGCAGTACTTC.

V is TRBV7-2 and J is TRBJ1-6, with D perhaps TRBD1 (6 bases). CDR1 is SGHTA, CDR2 FQGNSA, per germline. Trimming removed 1 base at V and 5 bases at J, with 6 bases between. CDR3 length equals 14 residues. CDR3 sequence (DNA): TGTGCCAGCAGCTTAGGGGACAATAATTCACCCCTCCACTTT. This gives the protein CASSLGDNNSPLHF.

This clonotype was seen many times. The chain is built from TRBV10-3 and TRBJ2-6; a possible D gene is TRBD1 (6 bases). V was pared by 6 bases and J by 1 base, with 16 bases between. Germline V CDR1 and CDR2: ENHRY, SYGVKD. The CDR3 has 17 residues. The CDR3 region has the DNA TGTGCCATCAGCACCAGACAGGACATATCTGGGGCCAACGTCCTGACTTTC. Residues: CAISTRQDISGANVLTF.

This clonotype was recorded a few times. The rearrangement joins TRBV5-6 to TRBJ1-1; the D gene is possibly TRBD1 (5 bases). The CDR3 sequence is 13 residues long. Germline assignment: CDR1 SGHDT and CDR2 YYEEEE. V was cut by 5 bases and J by 12 bases, with 20 bases left in between. In DNA, the CDR3 is TGTGCCAGCAGTCACCGACCCTCGGGGCCCACTTTCTTT. Protein: CASSHRPSGPTFF.

This chain connects TRBV30 to TRBJ2-6; D not certain. The CDR3 loop spans 13 amino acids. The germline V gene encodes CDR1 GTSNPN and CDR2 SVGIG (reference sequence). The germline V and J ends were trimmed by 0 bases and 4 bases, with 4 bases remaining between them. This CDR3 is CAWSVSGANVLTF. CDR3 sequence (DNA): TGTGCCTGGAGTGTTTCCGGGGCCAACGTCCTGACTTTC.

This chain joins TRBV6-2 or TRBV6-3 and TRBJ1-5; possibly TRBD1 for D (5 bases). V was trimmed by 5 bases and J by 5 bases, leaving 10 bases between them. Germline-derived CDR1 and CDR2 are MNHEY and SVGEGT. The CDR3 runs to 13 residues. In DNA, the CDR3 is TGTGCCAGCAGTCGGGACGGTTATCAGCCCCAGCATTTT. It codes for CASSRDGYQPQHF.

The V gene is TRBV6-1, the J gene TRBJ2-1; D ambiguous. The CDR3 length is 15 residues. CDR1 MNHNS and CDR2 SASEGT come from the germline V gene. V was trimmed by 2 bases and J by 5 bases, leaving 13 bases between them. Here the CDR3 DNA reads TGTGCCAGCAGTGAACTCCAGCGCCTAAACAATGAGCAGTTCTTC. It specifies CASSELQRLNNEQFF.

The chain carries TRBV9 and TRBJ2-7; 9 nucleotides agree with TRBD1. CDR3 size: 14 residues. CDR1 and CDR2 from the germline V gene are SGDLS and YYNGEE. Trimming removed 3 bases from V and 1 base from J; junction bases left unmatched: 2. CDR3 loop: CASSATGGSYEQYF. In DNA, the CDR3 is TGTGCCAGCAGCGCGACAGGGGGGTCCTACGAGCAGTACTTC.

The table lists this clonotype with many counts. The rearrangement joins TRBV29-1 to TRBJ2-3; 7 nucleotides align to TRBD1. The V gene end was trimmed by 7 bases and the J gene end by 2 bases; junction bases not matched to a gene: 15. Germline CDR1 SQVTM, CDR2 ANQGSEA. The CDR3 has 16 residues. The CDR3 reads CSALLSRDRDTDTQYF. The CDR3 DNA follows: TGCAGCGCCCTGTTGAGTCGGGACAGAGACACAGATACGCAGTATTTT.

Turning to this clonotype: This may arise from a read error, as a much more abundant clone is one base away. The gene calls are TRBV5-4 and TRBJ2-6; D remains unclear. Germline values: CDR1 SGHNT, CDR2 YYREEE (reference sequence). Trimming shortened V by 4 bases and J by 0 bases, and 5 bases separated the two germline ends. The CDR3 contains 14 residues. CDR3: CASSRISGANVLTF. Here the CDR3 DNA reads TGTGCCAGCAGCCGAATCTCTGGGGCCAACGTCCTGACTTTC.

This clonotype was counted between two and nine times. The chain joins TRBV13 to TRBJ1-1; D gene ambiguous. The CDR3 extends over 13 amino acids. Trimming took 5 bases from V and 4 from J, leaving 11 bases between them. Germline-derived CDR1 and CDR2 are PRHDT and FYEKMQ (reference sequence). The CDR3 spells CASSPQMGTEAFF. The CDR3 DNA is TGTGCCAGCAGCCCCCAGATGGGCACTGAAGCTTTCTTT.

V gene TRBV4-1 combines with J gene TRBJ2-1; D remains unclear. Germline CDR1 is MGHRA and CDR2 is YSYEKL. V was cut by 5 bases and J by 2 bases, with 10 bases left in between. The CDR3 totals 14 residues. CDR3 bases: TGCGCCAGCAGCTATAATTCCGCCTACAATGAGCAGTTCTTC. Translating gives CASSYNSAYNEQFF.

The sample holds many counts of this clonotype. In nucleotides, the CDR3 is TGCGCCAGCAGCTCCGGGGTGCCGAACACTGAAGCTTTCTTT. This codes for CASSSGVPNTEAFF. V gene TRBV5-1 combines with J gene TRBJ1-1; D is ambiguous. Between the trimmed V and J ends, which lost 3 bases and 1 base, there was a span of 10 bases. This CDR3 is 14 amino acids long. The germline V gene has CDR1 SGHRS and CDR2 YFSETQ.